This TCR beta chain is from a study of OX40 agonist ivuxolimab in advanced cancers. Germline values: CDR1 SGHVS, CDR2 FNYEAQ. J lost 0 bases, V lost 1 base, and 6 bases had no gene match. This CDR3 region has 17 residues. Generated by immunoSEQ multiplex PCR, the TCRdb table keeps only in-frame clones and is missing some. The table shows about 53,000 clones, with around 90% occurring only once. V usage is TRBV7-6 and J usage is TRBJ2-1, with 7 bases that match TRBD2. Material: CD4+ or CD8+ T cells sorted from blood, obtained in a trial of the OX40 agonist ivuxolimab. This clonotype was sampled from an adult with an advanced solid tumor such as melanoma, head and neck, liver or kidney cancer. The CDR3 spells CASSLVASGFSYNEQFF. The CDR3 region has the DNA TGTGCCAGCAGCTTAGTGGCTAGCGGATTCTCCTACAATGAGCAGTTCTTC.